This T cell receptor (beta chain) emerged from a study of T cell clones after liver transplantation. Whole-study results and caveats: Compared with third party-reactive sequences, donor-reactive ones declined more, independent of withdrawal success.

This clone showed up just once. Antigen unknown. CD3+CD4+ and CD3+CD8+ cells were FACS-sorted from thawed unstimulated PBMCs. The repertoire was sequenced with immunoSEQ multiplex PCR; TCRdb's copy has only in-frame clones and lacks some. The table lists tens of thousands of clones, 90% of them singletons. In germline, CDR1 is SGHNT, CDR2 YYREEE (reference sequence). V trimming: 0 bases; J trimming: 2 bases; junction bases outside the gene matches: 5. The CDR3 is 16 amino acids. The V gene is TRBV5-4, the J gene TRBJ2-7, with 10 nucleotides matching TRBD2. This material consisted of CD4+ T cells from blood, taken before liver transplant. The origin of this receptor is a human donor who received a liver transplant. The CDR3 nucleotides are TGTGCCAGCAGCTTGGGGGCTAGCGGGAGCCCCTACGAGCAGTACTTC. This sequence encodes CASSLGASGSPYEQYF.